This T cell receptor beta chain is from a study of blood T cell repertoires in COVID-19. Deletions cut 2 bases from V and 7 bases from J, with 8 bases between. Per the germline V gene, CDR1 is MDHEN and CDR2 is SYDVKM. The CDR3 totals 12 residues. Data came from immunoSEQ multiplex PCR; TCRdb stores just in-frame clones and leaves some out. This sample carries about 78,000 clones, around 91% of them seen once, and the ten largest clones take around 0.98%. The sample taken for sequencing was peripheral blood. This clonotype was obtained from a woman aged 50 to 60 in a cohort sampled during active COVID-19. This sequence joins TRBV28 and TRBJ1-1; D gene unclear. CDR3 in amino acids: CASSLRHSEAFF. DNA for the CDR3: TGTGCCAGCAGTTTACGGCACAGTGAAGCTTTCTTT.